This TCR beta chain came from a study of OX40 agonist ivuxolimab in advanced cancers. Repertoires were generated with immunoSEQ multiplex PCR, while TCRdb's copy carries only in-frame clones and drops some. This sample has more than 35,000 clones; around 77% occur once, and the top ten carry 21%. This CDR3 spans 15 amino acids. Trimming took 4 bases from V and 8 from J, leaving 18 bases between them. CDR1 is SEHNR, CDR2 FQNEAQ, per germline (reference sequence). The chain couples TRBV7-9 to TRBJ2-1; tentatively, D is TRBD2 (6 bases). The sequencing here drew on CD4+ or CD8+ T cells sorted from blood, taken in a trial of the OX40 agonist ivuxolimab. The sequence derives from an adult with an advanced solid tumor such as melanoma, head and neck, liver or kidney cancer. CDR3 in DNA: TGTGCCAGCAGCTGGATGGGACTCCCTCGGGATGAGCAGTTCTTC. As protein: CASSWMGLPRDEQFF.